These 25 T cell receptor beta chains originate from one sample sequenced in a study of CD8 T cell repertoires and HIV-1 epitope variants. The data were produced by immunoSEQ multiplex PCR, yet TCRdb's version contains in-frame clones alone and is incomplete. Among about 90,000 clones listed, approximately 70% were seen once. Sequences were obtained from uncultured baseline CD8+ T cells from peripheral blood mononuclear cells (PBMCs). The receptors stem from a male donor with HIV.

This chain connects TRBV5-1 to TRBJ2-1; TRBD1 agrees at 9 bases. The CDR3 has 14 residues. With V trimmed by 4 bases and J by 6 bases, 5 bases remained unmatched. The germline CDR1 and CDR2 sequences are SGHRS and YFSETQ. The CDR3 DNA reads as TGCGCCAGCAGCAAGGGGACAGGGCTCAATGAGCAGTTCTTC. This gives the protein CASSKGTGLNEQFF.

V is TRBV28 and J is TRBJ1-5, with D perhaps matching TRBD1 (5 bases). Germline V lookup: CDR1 MDHEN, CDR2 SYDVKM. CDR3 length: 14 amino acids. V was clipped by 2 bases and J by 4 bases, with 9 bases between them. The DNA of the CDR3 is TGTGCCAGCAGTTTAACACAGGATAATCAGCCCCAGCATTTT. This gives the protein CASSLTQDNQPQHF.

This chain joins TRBV7-8 and TRBJ1-5; the D gene is possibly TRBD1 (6 bases). Trimming cost V 2 bases and J 4 bases, with 18 bases left between them. The CDR3 is made up of 17 amino acids. Germline V gene lookup returns CDR1 SGHVS and CDR2 FQNEAQ. This chain's CDR3 is CASSLSPANRVNQPQHF. As DNA, the CDR3 is TGTGCCAGCAGCTTATCTCCGGCAAACAGGGTTAATCAGCCCCAGCATTTT.

The genes are TRBV7-9 and TRBJ2-3; no definite D call. V was shortened by 5 bases and J by 2 bases, with 11 bases between the two germline ends. Germline V gene lookup returns CDR1 SEHNR and CDR2 FQNEAQ (reference sequence). The CDR3 sequence is 14 residues long. The CDR3 loop reads CASSQERATDTQYF. CDR3 coding DNA: TGTGCCAGCAGCCAAGAACGGGCCACAGATACGCAGTATTTT.

With regard to this clone: A read error may explain this, as a much larger clone is one base away. The chain links TRBV7-2 to TRBJ2-7; the D gene is possibly TRBD2 (5 bases). V was trimmed by 0 bases and J by 0 bases, leaving 6 bases between them. The CDR3 covers 14 residues. Germline lookup yields CDR1 SGHTA and CDR2 FQGNSA. The CDR3, as DNA: TGTGCCAGCAGCTTAGCGGGGAGCTCCTACGAGCAGTACTTC. Its translation: CASSLAGSSYEQYF.

Only a few counts were recorded for this clone. The CDR3 is CASSKGLAGTQETQYF. The CDR3 DNA is TGTGCCAGCAGCAAGGGGCTAGCGGGAACCCAAGAGACCCAGTACTTC. This chain links TRBV7-8 with TRBJ2-5; 9 positions match TRBD2. The CDR3 runs 16 residues. In germline, CDR1 is SGHVS, CDR2 FQNEAQ. The V gene end was trimmed by 5 bases and the J gene end by 1 base; junction bases not matched to a gene: 8.

The chain couples TRBV6-1 to TRBJ1-5; D perhaps matches TRBD1 (5 bases). The V gene lost 8 bases and the J gene lost 16 bases, with 18 bases spanning the gap. CDR3 length: 11 amino acids. Per the germline V gene, CDR1 is MNHNS and CDR2 is SASEGT. CDR3 loop: CASGGDSGPHF. The CDR3 bases are TGTGCCAGCGGGGGGGACTCTGGACCACATTTT.

The V gene is TRBV10-3, the J gene TRBJ2-7; D remains unclear. V gave up 0 bases and J gave up 3 bases, with 9 bases separating them. Germline V gene lookup returns CDR1 ENHRY and CDR2 SYGVKD. This CDR3 is 14 amino acids long. The chain's CDR3 is CAISESSHRYEQYF. The CDR3 DNA reads as TGTGCCATCAGTGAGTCTTCGCACCGCTACGAGCAGTACTTC.

V gene TRBV28 combines with J gene TRBJ1-5; no clear D gene. Germline V gives CDR1 MDHEN, CDR2 SYDVKM. Trimming removed 8 bases at V and 6 bases at J, with 26 bases between. This CDR3 is built from 17 residues. CDR3 sequence reads: CASLGIRAQGVSQPQHF. The CDR3 DNA sequence: TGTGCCAGCTTGGGTATAAGAGCCCAAGGTGTAAGTCAGCCCCAGCATTTT.

This clone was counted between two and nine times. The chain carries TRBV2 and TRBJ1-3; 7 bases are a match to TRBD1. The CDR3 sequence is 16 residues long. The V segment lost 8 bases and the J segment 0 bases; nucleotides outside the gene matches: 10. In germline, CDR1 is SNHLY, CDR2 FYNNEI. Here the CDR3 reads CASSPGTAASGNTIYF. Written as DNA, the CDR3 is TGTGCCAGCTCTCCTGGGACAGCCGCCTCTGGAAACACCATATATTTT.

The chain recombines TRBV27 with TRBJ2-5, with 8 nucleotides matching TRBD2. This CDR3 is 14 amino acids long. The junction had 4 bases not matched to a gene; V was cut back by 5 bases and J by 2 bases. Germline CDR1 reads MNHEY; CDR2 reads SMNVEV (reference sequence). The CDR3 is CASSRTSGQETQYF. DNA for the CDR3: TGTGCCAGCAGTCGCACTAGCGGTCAAGAGACCCAGTACTTC.

The chain combines TRBV5-1 with TRBJ2-1; 9 bases map to TRBD2. This CDR3 has 15 residues. Germline-derived CDR1 and CDR2 are SGHRS and YFSETQ. Trimming took 7 bases from V and 5 from J; bases not matched to a gene: 10. The CDR3, as DNA: TGCGCCAGCTCAGTGCAAGTAGCGGGAGACAATGAGCAGTTCTTC. Translation: CASSVQVAGDNEQFF.

The chain combines TRBV5-1 with TRBJ2-4; TRBD2 matches at 8 bases. CDR1 is SGHRS and CDR2 is YFSETQ in the germline V gene. This CDR3 has 17 residues. V was pared by 3 bases and J by 0 bases, with 8 bases of the junction left unmatched. In DNA, the CDR3 is TGCGCCAGCAGCTCCCCGACTAGCGCTTTAGCCAAAAACATTCAGTACTTC. Its translation: CASSSPTSALAKNIQYF. The complete variable domain, with remaining parts taken from reference TRBV5-1 and TRBJ2-4, reads KAGVTQTPRYLIKTRGQQVTLSCSPISGHRSVSWYQQTPGQGLQFLFEYFSETQRNKGNFPGRFSGRQFSNSRSEMNVSTLELGDSALYLCASSSPTSALAKNIQYFGAGTRLSVL.

The CDR3 region has the DNA TGTGCCAGCAGCTTAACCCCGACAGGCAAGCAGTACTTC. It is translated as CASSLTPTGKQYF. J is TRBJ2-7 and V is TRBV13; tentative D call: TRBD1 (6 bases). This CDR3 spans 13 amino acids. V was trimmed by 2 bases and J by 8 bases, leaving 13 bases between them. Germline V gene lookup returns CDR1 PRHDT and CDR2 FYEKMQ (reference sequence).

CDR3 bases: TGCAGCGTTGAGGAGGATACCGGGGAGCTGTTTTTT. Its translation is CSVEEDTGELFF. The chain links TRBV29-1 to TRBJ2-2; a weak D match, TRBD2 (5 bases). Per the germline V gene, CDR1 is SQVTM and CDR2 is ANQGSEA. The V and J ends lost 3 bases and 5 bases respectively, with 7 bases between them. This CDR3 is built from 12 residues.

The V call is TRBV19, the J call TRBJ1-1; D not certain. CDR1 is LNHDA and CDR2 is SQIVND in the germline V gene (reference sequence). The CDR3 extends over 14 amino acids. Trimming cost V 3 bases and J 4 bases, with 12 bases left between them. CDR3 nucleotide sequence: TGTGCCAGTAGTATCGGAGGGTCAGCCACTGAAGCTTTCTTT. This translates into CASSIGGSATEAFF. The variable domain in full, with the rest retrieved from reference TRBV19 and TRBJ1-1, is DGGITQSPKYLFRKEGQNVTLSCEQNLNHDAMYWYRQDPGQGLRLIYYSQIVNDFQKGDIAEGYSVSREKKESFPLTVTSAQKNPTAFYLCASSIGGSATEAFFGQGTRLTVV.

This clone was counted once. The CDR3 DNA reads TGTGCCAGTAGTATGGGTAGCGGGGGGGTGAACACCGGGGAGCTGTTTTTT. This translates into CASSMGSGGVNTGELFF. The rearrangement joins TRBV19 to TRBJ2-2, with TRBD2 matching 11 bases. Germline lookup yields CDR1 LNHDA and CDR2 SQIVND (reference sequence). The CDR3 runs to 17 residues. The V and J ends lost 3 bases and 1 base, in that order; junction bases with no gene match: 4.

This sequence joins TRBV4-1 and TRBJ2-7; 9 bases align to TRBD2. V gave up 2 bases and J gave up 0 bases; unmatched junction bases: 2. CDR3 length: 15 amino acids. CDR1 and CDR2 (germline): MGHRA, YSYEKL. This CDR3 reads CASSQQGLASYEQYF. The CDR3 region has the DNA TGCGCCAGCAGCCAACAGGGACTAGCCTCCTACGAGCAGTACTTC.

The genes are TRBV27 and TRBJ2-7; 7 nucleotides agree with TRBD1. The CDR3 covers 13 residues. Trimming cost V 7 bases and J 1 base; bases outside gene matches: 4. CDR1 and CDR2 (germline): MNHEY, SMNVEV (reference sequence). In nucleotides, the CDR3 is TGTGCCAGCACTAACAGGGGATCCTACGAGCAGTACTTC. Residues: CASTNRGSYEQYF.

This chain links TRBV27 with TRBJ2-2; 13 bases are a match to TRBD2. The V and J ends lost 4 bases and 7 bases, in that order; junction bases with no gene match: 6. Germline assignment: CDR1 MNHEY and CDR2 SMNVEV (reference sequence). The CDR3 is 16 residues long. CDR3 coding DNA: TGTGCCAGCAGTTCGACTAGCGGGAGGACATACGGGGAGCTGTTTTTT. This sequence encodes CASSSTSGRTYGELFF.

The V call is TRBV21-1, the J call TRBJ2-5; the DNA was not compared with TRBD1, the D call given in the table. TRBV21-1 is labeled a pseudogene. This CDR3 is 14 amino acids long. CDR3 bases: TGTGCCAGCAGCAGAAACGGACAGGAAGAGACCCAGTACTTC. Its translation: CASSRNGQEETQYF.

In this sample, this clone turned up once. The chain combines TRBV9 with TRBJ2-4; a weak D match, TRBD2 (5 bases). Germline values: CDR1 SGDLS, CDR2 YYNGEE. This CDR3 is 18 amino acids long. The V end lost 2 bases, the J end lost 2 bases, and 20 bases lay between the germline ends. The chain's CDR3 is CASSVSGGWAWPKNIQYF. The CDR3, as DNA: TGTGCCAGCAGCGTCTCAGGAGGTTGGGCCTGGCCCAAAAACATTCAGTACTTC. Filled out from reference TRBV9 and TRBJ2-4, the complete variable domain reads DSGVTQTPKHLITATGQRVTLRCSPRSGDLSVYWYQQSLDQGLQFLIQYYNGEERAKGNILERFSAQQFPDLHSELNLSSLELGDSALYFCASSVSGGWAWPKNIQYFGAGTRLSVL.

This chain connects TRBV5-8 to TRBJ1-3; D gene ambiguous. The germline V and J ends were trimmed by 2 bases and 0 bases, with 9 bases remaining between them. There are 15 residues in the CDR3. CDR1 and CDR2 from the germline V gene are SGHTS and YDEGEE. The CDR3 DNA is TGTGCCAGCAGCTTAGGCCGATACTCTGGAAACACCATATATTTT. As protein: CASSLGRYSGNTIYF.

The rearrangement joins TRBV2 to TRBJ2-7; D unresolved. The germline gives CDR1 SNHLY, CDR2 FYNNEI. Trimming removed 10 bases from V and 5 bases from J, with 9 bases in between. CDR3 length equals 10 residues. The DNA of the CDR3 is TGTGCCACGATTGCGGACGAGCAGTACTTC. Protein: CATIADEQYF.

The rearrangement uses TRBV10-1 and TRBJ2-7, with D perhaps assigned TRBD1 or TRBD2 (6 bases each). CDR1 is WNHNN and CDR2 is SYGVQD in the germline V gene (reference sequence). Trimming pared 5 bases from V and 0 bases from J, leaving 11 bases between. CDR3 length: 14 residues. This chain's CDR3 is CASSWGAVSYEQYF. CDR3 coding DNA: TGCGCCAGCAGTTGGGGGGCCGTCTCCTACGAGCAGTACTTC.